This entry lists 10 T cell receptor beta chains sequenced from one sample in a study of T-cell reconstitution after alpha-beta-depleted transplantation in children. Unique molecular identifiers were incorporated during preparation of the TCRbeta library. Via MiXCR, TCRdb re-called the PCR reads, giving one row per CDR3 protein. The data show about 97,000 distinct CDR3 sequences, less than 6% seen once. The material was PBMCs, mostly from graft donor cells, obtained 60 days after TCRalphabeta/CD19-depleted stem cell transplant. These receptors were obtained from a female patient between 2 and 15 years old who had a stem cell transplant for Fanconi anemia, so the T cells may come from the graft donor.

V is TRBV24-1 and J is TRBJ1-2; 11 bases are shared with TRBD1. The CDR3 is 16 amino acids. V lost 3 bases to trimming and J lost 6 bases; unmatched junction nucleotides: 8. Per germline, CDR1 KGHDR and CDR2 SFDVKD. The CDR3 coding sequence is TGTGCCACCAGTGATCAGCTTGGACAGGGGGCGGATGGCTACACCTTC. This gives the protein CATSDQLGQGADGYTF.

This clonotype was picked up many times. The chain employs TRBV6-1 and TRBJ2-7; D is tentatively TRBD1 or TRBD2 (6 bases each). The length of the CDR3 is 14 residues. CDR1 is MNHNS, CDR2 SASEGT, per germline. V gave up 6 bases and J gave up 0 bases, with 12 bases separating them. The CDR3 DNA is TGTGCCAGCAGAGATGGGGGGCTCTCCTACGAGCAGTACTTC. Residues: CASRDGGLSYEQYF.

V gene TRBV20-1 combines with J gene TRBJ2-7; TRBD1 or TRBD2 may be the D gene (6 bases each). This CDR3 spans 14 amino acids. In germline, CDR1 is DFQATT, CDR2 SNEGSKA (reference sequence). The ends were cut back, 3 bases at V and 2 bases at J, with 14 bases in the middle. CDR3: CSARLGGGAYEQYF. CDR3 in DNA: TGCAGTGCTAGGTTGGGGGGCGGGGCCTACGAGCAGTACTTC.

This clonotype was detected many times. V and J are TRBV4-2 and TRBJ2-7; D is unclear. Germline V gives CDR1 LGHNA, CDR2 YNFKEQ. This CDR3 has 13 residues. V lost 1 base, J lost 2 bases, and 6 bases lay in between. CDR3 DNA sequence: TGTGCCAGCAGCCAAGGCCCACCCTACGAGCAGTACTTC. This codes for CASSQGPPYEQYF.

This clonotype was recorded at least ten times. The chain combines TRBV9 with TRBJ2-3; 8 nucleotides align to TRBD1. Per the germline V gene, CDR1 is SGDLS and CDR2 is YYNGEE. The J segment lost 3 bases and the V segment lost 4 bases, leaving 7 bases of the junction unmatched. The CDR3 consists of 15 residues. The CDR3 coding sequence is TGTGCCAGCAGCCGGACAGGGAGAGTGACAGATACGCAGTATTTT. Its translation: CASSRTGRVTDTQYF.

This clonotype was seen only a few times. This chain links TRBV10-1 with TRBJ2-5, with TRBD1 matching 7 bases. The CDR3 is 16 amino acids. CDR1 is WNHNN, CDR2 SYGVQD, per germline (reference sequence). The V and J ends lost 3 bases and 1 base, in that order; junction bases with no gene match: 8. CDR3 sequence reads: CASSEKTGIPQETQYF. In DNA form, the CDR3 reads TGCGCCAGCAGTGAAAAGACAGGGATACCCCAAGAGACCCAGTACTTC.

In its sample, this clonotype was seen many times. J is TRBJ2-3 and V is TRBV5-5, with a weak D call TRBD2 (6 bases). V was clipped by 4 bases and J by 2 bases, with 14 bases between them. CDR1 SGHKS and CDR2 YYEKEE come from the germline V gene (reference sequence). The CDR3 has 15 residues. Here the CDR3 reads CASSLGLGDTDTQYF. CDR3 bases: TGTGCCAGCAGCCTGGGACTGGGGGACACAGATACGCAGTATTTT.

This clonotype was seen repeatedly, ten times or more. The V gene is TRBV20-1, the J gene TRBJ2-7; D unclear. Per the germline V gene, CDR1 is DFQATT and CDR2 is SNEGSKA (reference sequence). V lost 5 bases and J lost 1, with 6 bases in between. The CDR3 is 11 residues long. The CDR3 sequence is CSARRSYEQYF. The CDR3 DNA is TGCAGTGCTCGAAGATCCTACGAGCAGTACTTC.

This clonotype turned up a few times. The CDR3 reads CSASLDGYYGYTF. Written as DNA, the CDR3 is TGCAGTGCTTCCCTGGACGGTTACTATGGCTACACCTTC. The V gene is TRBV20-1, the J gene TRBJ1-2; D call uncertain. The germline V gene has CDR1 DFQATT and CDR2 SNEGSKA (reference sequence). Trimming removed 5 bases from V and 3 bases from J, with 13 bases in between. The CDR3 is made up of 13 amino acids.

This clonotype occurred many times. The chain carries TRBV20-1 and TRBJ1-5; possibly TRBD1 for D (5 bases). Trimming removed 3 bases at V and 0 bases at J, with 12 bases between. Germline values: CDR1 DFQATT, CDR2 SNEGSKA (reference sequence). This CDR3 is built from 15 residues. CDR3 sequence (DNA): TGCAGTGCTAGTTCGGAGACAGATAGCAATCAGCCCCAGCATTTT. Amino acids: CSASSETDSNQPQHF.